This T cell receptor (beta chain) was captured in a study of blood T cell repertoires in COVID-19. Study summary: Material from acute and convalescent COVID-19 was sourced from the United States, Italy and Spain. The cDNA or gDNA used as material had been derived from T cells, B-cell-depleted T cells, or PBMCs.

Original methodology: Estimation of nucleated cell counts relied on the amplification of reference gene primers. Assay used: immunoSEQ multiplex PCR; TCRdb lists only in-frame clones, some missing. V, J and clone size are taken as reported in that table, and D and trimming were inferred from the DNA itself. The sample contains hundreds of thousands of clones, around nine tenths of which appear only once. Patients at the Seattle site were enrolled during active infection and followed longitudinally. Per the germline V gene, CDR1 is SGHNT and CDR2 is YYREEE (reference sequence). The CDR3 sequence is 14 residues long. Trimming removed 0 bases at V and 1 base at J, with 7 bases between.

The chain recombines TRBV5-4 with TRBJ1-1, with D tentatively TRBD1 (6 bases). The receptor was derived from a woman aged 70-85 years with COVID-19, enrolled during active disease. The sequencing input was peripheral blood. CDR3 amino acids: CASSLGQANTEAFF. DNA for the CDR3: TGTGCCAGCAGCTTGGGACAGGCGAACACTGAAGCTTTCTTT.